Included here is one T cell receptor (beta chain) sequence, with context. Its antigen is currently unknown. V was trimmed by 5 bases and J by 16 bases, leaving 18 bases between them. Germline assignment: CDR1 MDHEN and CDR2 SYDVKM. CDR3 length: 13 residues. TCRdb's copy holds only in-frame clones and misses some; the assay was immunoSEQ multiplex PCR. The repertoire has about 280,000 clones, 80% to 90% of them found once; the top ten carry 0.95% to 1.1%. These data are taken from a study of cytomegalovirus exposure and HLA in healthy donors. Whole-study findings and limits: The tendency of first-cohort TCR clusters to co-occur in the 100 to 150 validation repertoires emerged from a later analysis.

The clonotype originates from a woman aged 18-29 years in good health and CMV-seronegative. The sequenced sample consisted of PBMCs. The chain carries TRBV28 and TRBJ1-6; D not certain. The CDR3 DNA reads as TGTGCCAGCAGTCTCTCTGGTCAGCTAGGACTCCACTTT. Translation: CASSLSGQLGLHF. Full variable domain (rest looked up from reference TRBV28 and TRBJ1-6): DVKVTQSSRYLVKRTGEKVFLECVQDMDHENMFWYRQDPGLGLRLIYFSYDVKMKEKGDIPEGYSVSREKKERFSLILESASTNQTSMYLCASSLSGQLGLHFGNGTRLTVT.